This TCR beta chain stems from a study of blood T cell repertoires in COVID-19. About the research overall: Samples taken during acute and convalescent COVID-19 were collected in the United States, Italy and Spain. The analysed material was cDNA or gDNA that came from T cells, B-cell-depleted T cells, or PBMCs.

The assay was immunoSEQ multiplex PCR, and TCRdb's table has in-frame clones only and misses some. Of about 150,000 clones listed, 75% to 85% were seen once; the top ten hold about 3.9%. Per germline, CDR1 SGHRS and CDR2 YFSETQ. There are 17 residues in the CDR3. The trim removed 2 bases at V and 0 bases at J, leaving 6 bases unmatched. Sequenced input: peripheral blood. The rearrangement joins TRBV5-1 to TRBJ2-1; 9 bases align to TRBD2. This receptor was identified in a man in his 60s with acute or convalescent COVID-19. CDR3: CASSFRLAAYSYNEQFF. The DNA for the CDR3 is TGCGCCAGCAGCTTCAGACTAGCGGCCTACTCCTACAATGAGCAGTTCTTC.